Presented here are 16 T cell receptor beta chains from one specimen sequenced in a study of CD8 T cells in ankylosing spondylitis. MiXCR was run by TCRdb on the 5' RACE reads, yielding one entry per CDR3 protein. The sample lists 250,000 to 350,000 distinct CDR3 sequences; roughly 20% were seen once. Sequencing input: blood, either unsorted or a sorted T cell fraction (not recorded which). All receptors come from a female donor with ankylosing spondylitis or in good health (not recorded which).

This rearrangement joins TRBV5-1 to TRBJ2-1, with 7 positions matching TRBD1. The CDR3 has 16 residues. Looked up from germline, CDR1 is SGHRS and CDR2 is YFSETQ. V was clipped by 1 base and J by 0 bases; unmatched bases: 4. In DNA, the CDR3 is TGCGCCAGCAGCTTGAAAGCAGGGGGCTCCTACAATGAGCAGTTCTTC. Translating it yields CASSLKAGGSYNEQFF. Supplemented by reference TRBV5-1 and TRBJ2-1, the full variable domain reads KAGVTQTPRYLIKTRGQQVTLSCSPISGHRSVSWYQQTPGQGLQFLFEYFSETQRNKGNFPGRFSGRQFSNSRSEMNVSTLELGDSALYLCASSLKAGGSYNEQFFGPGTRLTVL.

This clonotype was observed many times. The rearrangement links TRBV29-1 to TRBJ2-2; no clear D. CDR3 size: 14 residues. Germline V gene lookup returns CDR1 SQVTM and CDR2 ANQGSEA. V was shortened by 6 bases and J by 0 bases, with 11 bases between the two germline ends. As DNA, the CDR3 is TGCAGCGTGTCTCCGACCGCGAACACCGGGGAGCTGTTTTTT. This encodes CSVSPTANTGELFF.

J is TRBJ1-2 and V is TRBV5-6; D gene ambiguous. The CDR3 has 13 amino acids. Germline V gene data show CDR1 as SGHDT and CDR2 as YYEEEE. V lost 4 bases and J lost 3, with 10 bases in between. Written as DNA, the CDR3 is TGTGCCAGCAGCCCCGCCTGGGACTATGGCTACACCTTC. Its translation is CASSPAWDYGYTF.

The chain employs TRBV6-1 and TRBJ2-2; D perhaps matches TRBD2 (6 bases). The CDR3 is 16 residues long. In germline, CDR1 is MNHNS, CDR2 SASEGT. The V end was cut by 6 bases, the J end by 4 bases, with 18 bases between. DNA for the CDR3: TGTGCCAGCAGGGCACCCTCTGGGGGGAGCACCGGGGAGCTGTTTTTT. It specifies CASRAPSGGSTGELFF.

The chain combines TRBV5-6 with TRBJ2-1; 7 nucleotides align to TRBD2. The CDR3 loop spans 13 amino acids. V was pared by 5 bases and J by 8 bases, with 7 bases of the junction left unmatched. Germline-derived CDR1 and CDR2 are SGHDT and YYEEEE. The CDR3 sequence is CASSIGGVDEQFF. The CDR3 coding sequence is TGTGCCAGCAGTATTGGGGGGGTGGATGAGCAGTTCTTC. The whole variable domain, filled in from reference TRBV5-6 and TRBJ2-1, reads DAGVTQSPTHLIKTRGQQVTLRCSPKSGHDTVSWYQQALGQGPQFIFQYYEEEERQRGNFPDRFSGHQFPNYSSELNVNALLLGDSALYLCASSIGGVDEQFFGPGTRLTVL.

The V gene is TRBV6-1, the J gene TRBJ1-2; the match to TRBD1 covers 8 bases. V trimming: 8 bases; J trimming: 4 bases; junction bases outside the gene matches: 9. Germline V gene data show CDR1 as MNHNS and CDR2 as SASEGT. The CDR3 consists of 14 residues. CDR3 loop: CASYQGAGGYGYTF. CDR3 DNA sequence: TGTGCCAGCTACCAGGGGGCAGGAGGCTATGGCTACACCTTC.

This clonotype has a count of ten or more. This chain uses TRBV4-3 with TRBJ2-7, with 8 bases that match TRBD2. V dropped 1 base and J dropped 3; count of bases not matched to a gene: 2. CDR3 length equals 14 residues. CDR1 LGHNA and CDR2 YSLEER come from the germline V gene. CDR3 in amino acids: CASSQVAGGYEQYF. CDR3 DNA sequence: TGCGCCAGCAGCCAAGTTGCGGGAGGCTACGAGCAGTACTTC.

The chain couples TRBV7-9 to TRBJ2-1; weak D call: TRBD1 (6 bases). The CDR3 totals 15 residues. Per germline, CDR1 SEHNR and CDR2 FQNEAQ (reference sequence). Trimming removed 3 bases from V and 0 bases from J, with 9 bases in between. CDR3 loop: CASSFQGLSYNEQFF. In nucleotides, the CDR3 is TGTGCCAGCAGCTTCCAGGGGCTCTCCTACAATGAGCAGTTCTTC.

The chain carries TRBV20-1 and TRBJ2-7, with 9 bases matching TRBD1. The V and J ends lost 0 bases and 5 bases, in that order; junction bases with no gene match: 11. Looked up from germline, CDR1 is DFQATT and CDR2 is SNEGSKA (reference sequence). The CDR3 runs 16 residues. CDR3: CSARDMGQGGRNEQYF. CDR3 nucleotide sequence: TGCAGTGCTAGAGATATGGGACAGGGAGGGAGGAACGAGCAGTACTTC.

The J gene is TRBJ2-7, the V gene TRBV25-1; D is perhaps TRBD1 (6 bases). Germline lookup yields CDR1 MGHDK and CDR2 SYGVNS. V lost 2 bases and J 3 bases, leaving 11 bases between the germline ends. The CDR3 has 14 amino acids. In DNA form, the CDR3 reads TGTGCCAGCAGTGAAGGAAGCAGGGGCTACGAGCAGTACTTC. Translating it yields CASSEGSRGYEQYF.

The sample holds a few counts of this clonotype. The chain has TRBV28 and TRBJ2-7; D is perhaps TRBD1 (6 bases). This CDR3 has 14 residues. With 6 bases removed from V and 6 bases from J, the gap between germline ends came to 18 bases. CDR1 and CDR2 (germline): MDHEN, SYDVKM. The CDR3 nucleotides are TGTGCCAGCAGACCACAGGGTGCCCGCGGCGAGCAGTACTTC. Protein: CASRPQGARGEQYF.

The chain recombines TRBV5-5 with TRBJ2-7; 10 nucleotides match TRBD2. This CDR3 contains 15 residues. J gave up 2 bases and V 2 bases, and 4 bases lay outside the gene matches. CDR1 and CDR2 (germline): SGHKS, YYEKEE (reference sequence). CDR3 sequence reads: CASSFRGLATYEQYF. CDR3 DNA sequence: TGTGCCAGCAGCTTCCGGGGACTAGCGACCTACGAGCAGTACTTC.

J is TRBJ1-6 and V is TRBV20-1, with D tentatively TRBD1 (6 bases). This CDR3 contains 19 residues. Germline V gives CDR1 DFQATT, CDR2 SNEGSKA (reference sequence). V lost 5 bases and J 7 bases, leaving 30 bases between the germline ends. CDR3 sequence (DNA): TGCAGTGCTCCCCCGAATCAATGGGGGCCCAACGCGAGAAATTCACCCCTCCACTTT. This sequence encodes CSAPPNQWGPNARNSPLHF.

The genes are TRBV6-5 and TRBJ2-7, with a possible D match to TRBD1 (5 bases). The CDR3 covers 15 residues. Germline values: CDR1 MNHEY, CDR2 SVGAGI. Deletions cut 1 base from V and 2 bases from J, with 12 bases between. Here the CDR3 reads CASSYFTTGTYEQYF. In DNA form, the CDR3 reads TGTGCCAGCAGTTACTTCACCACAGGTACCTACGAGCAGTACTTC.

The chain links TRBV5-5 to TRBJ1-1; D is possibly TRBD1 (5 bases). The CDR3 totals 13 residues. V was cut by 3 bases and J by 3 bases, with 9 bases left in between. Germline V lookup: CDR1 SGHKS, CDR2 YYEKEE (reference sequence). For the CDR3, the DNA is TGTGCCAGCAGCTGGGGGACGGACACTGAAGCTTTCTTT. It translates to CASSWGTDTEAFF.

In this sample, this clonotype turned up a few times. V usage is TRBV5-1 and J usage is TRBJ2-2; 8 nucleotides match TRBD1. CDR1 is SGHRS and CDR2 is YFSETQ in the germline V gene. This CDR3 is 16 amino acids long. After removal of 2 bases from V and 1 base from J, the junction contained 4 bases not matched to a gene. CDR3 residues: CASSLQGDRNTGELFF. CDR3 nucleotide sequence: TGCGCCAGCAGCTTACAGGGGGATCGGAACACCGGGGAGCTGTTTTTT. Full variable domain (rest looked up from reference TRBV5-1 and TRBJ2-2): KAGVTQTPRYLIKTRGQQVTLSCSPISGHRSVSWYQQTPGQGLQFLFEYFSETQRNKGNFPGRFSGRQFSNSRSEMNVSTLELGDSALYLCASSLQGDRNTGELFFGEGSRLTVL.